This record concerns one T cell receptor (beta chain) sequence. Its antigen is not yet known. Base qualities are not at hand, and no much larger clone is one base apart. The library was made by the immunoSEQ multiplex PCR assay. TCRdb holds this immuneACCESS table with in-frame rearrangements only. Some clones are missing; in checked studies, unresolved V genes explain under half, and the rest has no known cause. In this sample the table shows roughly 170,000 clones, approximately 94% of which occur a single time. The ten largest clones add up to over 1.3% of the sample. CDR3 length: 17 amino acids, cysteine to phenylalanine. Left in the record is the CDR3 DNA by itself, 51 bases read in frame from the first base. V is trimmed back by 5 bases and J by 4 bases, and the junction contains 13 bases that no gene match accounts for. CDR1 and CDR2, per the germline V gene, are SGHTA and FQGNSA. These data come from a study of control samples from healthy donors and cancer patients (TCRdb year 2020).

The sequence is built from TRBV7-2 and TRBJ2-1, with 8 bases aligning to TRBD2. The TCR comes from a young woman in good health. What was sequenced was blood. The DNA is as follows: TGTGCCAGCAGCCTAGGTAGCGGGGAGGGTTTATACAATGAGCAGTTCTTC. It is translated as CASSLGSGEGLYNEQFF.